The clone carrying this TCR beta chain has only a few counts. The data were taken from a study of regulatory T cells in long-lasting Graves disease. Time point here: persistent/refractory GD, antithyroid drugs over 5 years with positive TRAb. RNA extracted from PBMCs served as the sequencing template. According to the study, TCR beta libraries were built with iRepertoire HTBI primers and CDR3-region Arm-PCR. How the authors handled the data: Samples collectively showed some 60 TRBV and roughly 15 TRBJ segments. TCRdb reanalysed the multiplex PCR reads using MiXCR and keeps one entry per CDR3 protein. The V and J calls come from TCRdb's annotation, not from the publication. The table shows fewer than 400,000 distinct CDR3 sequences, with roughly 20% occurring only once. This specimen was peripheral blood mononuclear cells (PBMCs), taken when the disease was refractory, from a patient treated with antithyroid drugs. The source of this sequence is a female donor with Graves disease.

The CDR3 region has the DNA TGCGCCAGCAGTGAGGCGACAGGGCTTGAAGCTTTCTTT. Translating gives CASSEATGLEAFF. The chain joins TRBV10-1 to TRBJ1-1; TRBD1 matches 7 bases. CDR3 length: 13 amino acids. Germline assignment: CDR1 WNHNN and CDR2 SYGVQD (reference sequence). Germline trimming cut 2 bases from V and 7 bases from J; bases unmatched to any gene: 4.